What follows are 30 T cell receptor beta chains derived from one specimen sequenced in a study of T cell responses to AZD1222 COVID-19 vaccine. Profiling relied on immunoSEQ multiplex PCR, and the TCRdb table lists in-frame clones only, not all of them. The sample records some 150,000 clones, around 87% being singletons. The sequencing used peripheral blood, collected 28 days after the second AZD1222 dose. These receptor sequences come from an adult who received the AZD1222 COVID-19 vaccine.

This clone was seen a handful of times. V and J are TRBV18 and TRBJ1-2, with unresolved D. The CDR3 is 13 amino acids. Germline loops: CDR1 KGHSH, CDR2 LQKENI. The V end lost 3 bases, the J end lost 6 bases, and 11 bases lay between the germline ends. The CDR3 spells CASSPTPKNGYTF. CDR3 sequence (DNA): TGTGCCAGCTCACCGACCCCTAAGAATGGCTACACCTTC.

This clone was detected only once. The chain has TRBV27 and TRBJ1-6; 8 bases match TRBD1. The CDR3 length is 15 residues. V was pared by 7 bases and J by 14 bases, with 16 bases of the junction left unmatched. The germline gives CDR1 MNHEY, CDR2 SMNVEV (reference sequence). The CDR3 is CASTPLGTGDESLHF. The CDR3, as DNA: TGTGCCAGCACCCCGCTGGGGACAGGCGATGAGTCCCTCCACTTT.

This clone appeared a few times. The rearrangement uses TRBV9 and TRBJ2-1, with TRBD2 identical over 8 bases. The ends lost 3 bases at V and 7 bases at J; junction bases unmatched: 15. CDR1 is SGDLS, CDR2 YYNGEE, per germline. This CDR3 contains 17 residues. This chain's CDR3 is CASSDLPGAGDGNEQFF. In nucleotides, the CDR3 is TGTGCCAGCAGCGACCTCCCGGGAGCGGGAGACGGTAATGAGCAGTTCTTC.

V and J are TRBV28 and TRBJ1-3; 8 nucleotides match TRBD1. This CDR3 is built from 14 residues. With V trimmed by 6 bases and J by 4 bases, 5 bases remained unmatched. CDR1 is MDHEN and CDR2 is SYDVKM in the germline V gene. The CDR3 bases are TGTGCCAGCAGCCCAGGGGGCTCCGGAAACACCATATATTTT. Translating gives CASSPGGSGNTIYF. The full variable domain, with the rest looked up from reference TRBV28 and TRBJ1-3, is DVKVTQSSRYLVKRTGEKVFLECVQDMDHENMFWYRQDPGLGLRLIYFSYDVKMKEKGDIPEGYSVSREKKERFSLILESASTNQTSMYLCASSPGGSGNTIYFGEGSWLTVV.

The rearrangement uses TRBV19 and TRBJ2-1; D tentatively fits TRBD1 or TRBD2 (5 bases each). The V gene lost 2 bases and the J gene lost 5 bases, with 19 bases spanning the gap. The CDR3 consists of 17 residues. CDR1 is LNHDA, CDR2 SQIVND, per germline (reference sequence). CDR3 DNA sequence: TGTGCCAGTAGTATAACTCGGGACGCCGCTCGGAACAATGAGCAGTTCTTC. Amino acid sequence: CASSITRDAARNNEQFF.

This sequence joins TRBV28 and TRBJ1-2; D not resolved. CDR3 length: 12 residues. CDR1 and CDR2 from the germline V gene are MDHEN and SYDVKM. V was shortened by 2 bases and J by 0 bases, with 1 base between the two germline ends. Here the CDR3 reads CASSLANYGYTF. CDR3 coding DNA: TGTGCCAGCAGTTTAGCTAACTATGGCTACACCTTC.

The V and J genes are TRBV5-1 and TRBJ2-1; 8 bases match TRBD1. CDR1 and CDR2 (germline): SGHRS, YFSETQ. There are 15 residues in the CDR3. J lost 3 bases, V lost 1 base, and 3 bases had no gene match. The CDR3 nucleotides are TGCGCCAGCAGCTTGTCAGGGACAGGCTACAATGAGCAGTTCTTC. It specifies CASSLSGTGYNEQFF. Complete variable domain (other parts from reference TRBV5-1 and TRBJ2-1): KAGVTQTPRYLIKTRGQQVTLSCSPISGHRSVSWYQQTPGQGLQFLFEYFSETQRNKGNFPGRFSGRQFSNSRSEMNVSTLELGDSALYLCASSLSGTGYNEQFFGPGTRLTVL.

The genes are TRBV6-2 or TRBV6-3 and TRBJ2-7; D is unclear. Germline V gives CDR1 MNHEY, CDR2 SVGEGT. V was shortened by 2 bases and J by 3 bases, with 8 bases between the two germline ends. CDR3 length: 13 amino acids. CDR3 nucleotide sequence: TGTGCCAGCAGTTACCTGGCTGGCTACGAGCAGTACTTC. This sequence encodes CASSYLAGYEQYF.

The chain has TRBV11-2 and TRBJ2-3; 10 bases match TRBD2. Looked up from germline, CDR1 is SGHAT and CDR2 is FQNNGV. The length of the CDR3 is 15 residues. Losses at the gene ends were 2 bases for V and 9 bases for J; bases not matched to a gene: 8. Written as DNA, the CDR3 is TGTGCCAGCAGCTTACTAGCGGGAGTGAGTAGAACGCAGTATTTT. It codes for CASSLLAGVSRTQYF. Full variable domain (missing parts from reference TRBV11-2 and TRBJ2-3): EAGVAQSPRYKIIEKRQSVAFWCNPISGHATLYWYQQILGQGPKLLIQFQNNGVVDDSQLPKDRFSAERLKGVDSTLKIQPAKLEDSAVYLCASSLLAGVSRTQYFGPGTRLTVL.

This chain uses TRBV7-9 with TRBJ1-6; TRBD1 aligns across 7 bases. Germline V gene lookup returns CDR1 SEHNR and CDR2 FQNEAQ (reference sequence). Germline trimming cut 5 bases from V and 0 bases from J; bases unmatched to any gene: 7. The CDR3 runs 17 residues. The CDR3 sequence: CASSHGTDYSYNSPLHF. DNA for the CDR3: TGTGCCAGCAGCCACGGGACAGACTACTCCTATAATTCACCCCTCCACTTT.

The chain is built from TRBV7-2 and TRBJ2-5; D is ambiguous. The CDR3 consists of 15 residues. Germline values: CDR1 SGHTA, CDR2 FQGNSA. Trimming pared 1 base from V and 3 bases from J, leaving 12 bases between. The CDR3 spells CASSLGGSREETQYF. The CDR3, as DNA: TGTGCCAGCAGCTTAGGGGGATCTCGGGAAGAGACCCAGTACTTC.

The chain joins TRBV5-1 to TRBJ2-2, with a weak D call TRBD1 (6 bases). Germline-derived CDR1 and CDR2 are SGHRS and YFSETQ. Trimming removed 2 bases at V and 5 bases at J, with 10 bases between. The CDR3 loop spans 14 amino acids. The CDR3 DNA sequence: TGCGCCAGCAGCTTACAGGACAGAACCGGGGAGCTGTTTTTT. Encoded protein: CASSLQDRTGELFF.

The count of this clone is one. The chain recombines TRBV29-1 with TRBJ1-1, with D perhaps TRBD1 (6 bases). The CDR3 is made up of 15 amino acids. CDR1 is SQVTM and CDR2 is ANQGSEA in the germline V gene. Trimming shortened V by 7 bases and J by 1 base, and 19 bases separated the two germline ends. CDR3 sequence (DNA): TGCAGCGCGAACATCAGGGGCATAGCGAACACTGAAGCTTTCTTT. This gives the protein CSANIRGIANTEAFF. Complete variable domain (other parts from reference TRBV29-1 and TRBJ1-1): SAVISQKPSRDICQRGTSLTIQCQVDSQVTMMFWYRQQPGQSLTLIATANQGSEATYESGFVIDKFPISRPNLTFSTLTVSNMSPEDSSIYLCSANIRGIANTEAFFGQGTRLTVV.

J is TRBJ2-1 and V is TRBV9; a possible D gene is TRBD2 (6 bases). Per germline, CDR1 SGDLS and CDR2 YYNGEE. The V and J ends lost 4 bases and 0 bases respectively, with 8 bases between them. The CDR3 sequence is 14 residues long. CDR3 coding DNA: TGTGCCAGCAGCCGGGACTTCTCCTACAATGAGCAGTTCTTC. It codes for CASSRDFSYNEQFF.

The chain couples TRBV11-3 to TRBJ1-1, with D maybe TRBD1 (6 bases). Trimming stripped 0 bases from V and 3 bases from J, with 11 bases between. CDR3 size: 15 residues. Germline V gene sequence: CDR1 SGHNT, CDR2 YENEEA. The CDR3 protein is CASSLERGAHTEAFF. In DNA form, the CDR3 reads TGTGCCAGCAGCTTAGAGCGGGGGGCTCACACTGAAGCTTTCTTT. The whole variable domain, remainder taken from reference TRBV11-3 and TRBJ1-1, is EAGVVQSPRYKIIEKKQPVAFWCNPISGHNTLYWYLQNLGQGPELLIRYENEEAVDDSQLPKDRFSAERLKGVDSTLKIQPAELGDSAVYLCASSLERGAHTEAFFGQGTRLTVV.

The chain carries TRBV14 and TRBJ2-5; no reliable D call. Trimming took off 2 bases at V and 2 bases at J, with 12 bases between the two ends. The CDR3 consists of 15 residues. CDR1 and CDR2 (germline): SGHDN, FVKESK. CDR3 in amino acids: CASSQSLSPQETQYF. The CDR3 DNA is TGTGCCAGCAGCCAATCTTTATCGCCTCAAGAGACCCAGTACTTC. The full variable domain, rest sourced from reference TRBV14 and TRBJ2-5, is EAGVTQFPSHSVIEKGQTVTLRCDPISGHDNLYWYRRVMGKEIKFLLHFVKESKQDESGMPNNRFLAERTGGTYSTLKVQPAELEDSGVYFCASSQSLSPQETQYFGPGTRLLVL.

V usage is TRBV6-2 or TRBV6-3 and J usage is TRBJ2-7; D ambiguous. Germline CDR1 and CDR2: MNHEY and SVGEGT. Trimming pared 5 bases from V and 6 bases from J, leaving 14 bases between. This CDR3 is 13 amino acids long. The CDR3 spells CASSGSQRTEQYF. DNA of the CDR3: TGTGCCAGCAGTGGATCCCAGAGAACCGAGCAGTACTTC.

The chain recombines TRBV7-3 with TRBJ2-1, with 7 bases matching TRBD2. Trimming at V came to 5 bases and at J to 0 bases, leaving 4 bases not matched to a gene. The germline V gene encodes CDR1 SGHTA and CDR2 FQGTGA. The length of the CDR3 is 15 residues. CDR3 in amino acids: CASSLAVSSYNEQFF. The CDR3, as DNA: TGTGCCAGCAGCCTAGCGGTGAGCTCCTACAATGAGCAGTTCTTC. The whole variable domain, remainder taken from reference TRBV7-3 and TRBJ2-1, is GAGVSQTPSNKVTEKGKYVELRCDPISGHTALYWYRQSLGQGPEFLIYFQGTGAADDSGLPNDRFFAVRPEGSVSTLKIQRTERGDSAVYLCASSLAVSSYNEQFFGPGTRLTVL.

The chain uses TRBV7-2 and TRBJ2-7, with 8 bases matching TRBD1. J gave up 0 bases and V 6 bases, and 4 bases lay outside the gene matches. The CDR3 is made up of 14 amino acids. Germline V CDR1 and CDR2: SGHTA, FQGNSA. The CDR3 DNA reads as TGTGCCAGCAGACTTACAGGGGGCTCCTACGAGCAGTACTTC. As protein: CASRLTGGSYEQYF.

CDR3 coding DNA: TGTGCCAGCAGCGCAGGGACCTTCGGAGGCGAGCAGTACTTC. This encodes CASSAGTFGGEQYF. This chain joins TRBV9 and TRBJ2-7; the D call may be TRBD1 or TRBD2 (5 bases each). Trimming shortened V by 3 bases and J by 6 bases, and 16 bases separated the two germline ends. This CDR3 is 14 amino acids long. The germline V gene has CDR1 SGDLS and CDR2 YYNGEE.

V gene TRBV7-2 combines with J gene TRBJ1-6; D is possibly TRBD1 (5 bases). Trimming left V 4 bases short and J 9 bases short, with 13 bases between. Germline lookup yields CDR1 SGHTA and CDR2 FQGNSA. The CDR3 is 14 residues long. The DNA for the CDR3 is TGTGCCAGCAGCTGGGACGGGAACTCTTCACCCCTCCACTTT. This codes for CASSWDGNSSPLHF.

The V call is TRBV28, the J call TRBJ2-5, with 7 bases aligning to TRBD1. Germline CDR1 is MDHEN and CDR2 is SYDVKM. V lost 6 bases, J lost 1 base, and 8 bases stayed unmatched. CDR3 size: 15 residues. CDR3 DNA sequence: TGTGCCAGCAGCCAGGACAGGCCATCCCAAGAGACCCAGTACTTC. It specifies CASSQDRPSQETQYF. Full variable domain (outside the CDR3, taken from reference TRBV28 and TRBJ2-5): DVKVTQSSRYLVKRTGEKVFLECVQDMDHENMFWYRQDPGLGLRLIYFSYDVKMKEKGDIPEGYSVSREKKERFSLILESASTNQTSMYLCASSQDRPSQETQYFGPGTRLLVL.

The chain combines TRBV15 with TRBJ2-1, with D possibly TRBD2 on 5 matching bases. This CDR3 has 12 residues. Trimming left V 6 bases short and J 9 bases short, with 12 bases between. Germline V gives CDR1 LNHNV, CDR2 YYDKDF (reference sequence). The CDR3 bases are TGTGCCACCAGTTTTTTAGGAGGTGAGCAGTTCTTC. This translates into CATSFLGGEQFF.

The rearrangement links TRBV5-6 to TRBJ1-4; the match to TRBD1 covers 9 bases. Germline V gives CDR1 SGHDT, CDR2 YYEEEE. The CDR3 length is 15 residues. V lost 2 bases, J lost 10 bases, and 9 bases stayed unmatched. CDR3 sequence: CASSLRGQGDGKLFF. The CDR3 nucleotides are TGTGCCAGCAGCTTAAGGGGACAGGGAGACGGAAAACTGTTTTTT. Full variable domain (rest looked up from reference TRBV5-6 and TRBJ1-4): DAGVTQSPTHLIKTRGQQVTLRCSPKSGHDTVSWYQQALGQGPQFIFQYYEEEERQRGNFPDRFSGHQFPNYSSELNVNALLLGDSALYLCASSLRGQGDGKLFFGSGTQLSVL.

This clone was recorded a few times. This sequence joins TRBV6-5 and TRBJ1-2; D call uncertain. Trimming took off 5 bases at V and 10 bases at J, with 17 bases between the two ends. The CDR3 is 13 amino acids. The germline gives CDR1 MNHEY, CDR2 SVGAGI. The CDR3 loop is CASSPPSGEFYTF. DNA of the CDR3: TGTGCCAGCAGTCCTCCAAGTGGGGAGTTCTACACCTTC.

In its sample, this clone was seen a few times. This chain joins TRBV29-1 and TRBJ2-1, with 13 bases that match TRBD2. The CDR3 is 13 residues long. V shed 6 bases, J shed 8 bases, and the junction held 4 bases outside the gene matches. Germline CDR1 and CDR2: SQVTM and ANQGSEA. This chain's CDR3 is CSVTGLAGDEQFF. The CDR3 nucleotides are TGCAGCGTCACCGGACTAGCGGGAGATGAGCAGTTCTTC.

V gene TRBV4-3 combines with J gene TRBJ1-2, with D possibly matching TRBD1 (5 bases). Germline CDR1 is LGHNA and CDR2 is YSLEER. V lost 0 bases, J lost 10 bases, and 9 bases lay in between. CDR3 size: 12 residues. The CDR3 spells CASSQDQDTYTF. For the CDR3, the DNA is TGCGCCAGCAGCCAAGATCAGGACACCTACACCTTC.

This clone has just one count. The chain joins TRBV2 to TRBJ1-5, with TRBD1 matching over 7 bases. The CDR3 is made up of 13 amino acids. The ends lost 5 bases at V and 4 bases at J; junction bases unmatched: 2. Germline loops: CDR1 SNHLY, CDR2 FYNNEI. CDR3 DNA: TGTGCCAGCAGTCCGACAGGGAATCAGCCCCAGCATTTT. It translates to CASSPTGNQPQHF.

The chain couples TRBV5-1 to TRBJ2-7; D might be TRBD1 (7 bases). This CDR3 is built from 13 residues. Trimming took off 5 bases at V and 0 bases at J, with 9 bases between the two ends. Looked up from germline, CDR1 is SGHRS and CDR2 is YFSETQ. The CDR3 DNA is TGCGCCAGCAGGCGGGACAGCTCCTACGAGCAGTACTTC. It codes for CASRRDSSYEQYF.

This chain joins TRBV7-2 and TRBJ2-7; no firm D call. The CDR3 sequence is 12 residues long. Germline loops: CDR1 SGHTA, CDR2 FQGNSA. V lost 1 base and J lost 6, with 7 bases in between. The CDR3 region is CASSLEIGEQYF. CDR3 nucleotides: TGTGCCAGCAGCTTAGAAATCGGCGAGCAGTACTTC.